Included here is one T cell receptor (beta chain) sequence, with context. Its specificity is unknown. Amplification of TCR beta used genomic DNA extracted from peripheral blood. TRB rearrangements spanning V, D and J were amplified using mixed TRB-A/B primers. TCRdb re-derived calls from the multiplex PCR reads in MiXCR, one entry per CDR3 protein. The table shows fewer than 15,000 distinct CDR3 sequences, with around 25% occurring only once. This entry belongs to a study of T cell repertoires in aging, cancer and after chemotherapy. Study-wide background: The whole study produced a dataset of roughly 8.6 million TCR reads.

Germline V lookup: CDR1 SGHAT, CDR2 FQNNGV. V was clipped by 5 bases and J by 2 bases, with 16 bases between them. The CDR3 loop spans 16 amino acids. Study conclusions and caveats: Loss of evenness, beyond lost richness, contributed to age-related TCR diversity decline in cancer patients.

The sequence derives from a human donor in good health. Sequenced: blood. This chain links TRBV11-2 with TRBJ2-4; D is possibly TRBD1 (6 bases). The CDR3: CASSPLLRGSKNIQYF. The CDR3, as DNA: TGTGCCAGCAGCCCTCTCCTGAGGGGGTCCAAAAACATTCAGTACTTC. The variable domain in full, with the rest retrieved from reference TRBV11-2 and TRBJ2-4, is EAGVAQSPRYKIIEKRQSVAFWCNPISGHATLYWYQQILGQGPKLLIQFQNNGVVDDSQLPKDRFSAERLKGVDSTLKIQPAKLEDSAVYLCASSPLLRGSKNIQYFGAGTRLSVL.